Detailed here is one TCR beta chain. No antigen is known for it. TCRdb keeps only in-frame clones here, not all; method: immunoSEQ multiplex PCR. The sample records approximately 30,000 clones, 70% to 75% being singletons. The data originate from a study of STAT5B mutations in CD4+ large granular lymphocyte leukemia. About the research overall: Among healthy controls, a particular HLA allele went with more CDR3 'QG' motifs. The study, taken as a whole, reports: Patient CD4-sorted repertoires looked more clonal than healthy CD4+ repertoires, even without putative leukemic clones. Top patient clones used TRBV06 genes more often: 8/27 versus 2/35 in controls. Main leukemic clonotypes were patient-specific, but roughly 26% appeared at low frequency elsewhere.

The V and J ends lost 2 bases and 4 bases respectively, with 9 bases between them. The germline gives CDR1 LGHNA, CDR2 YNFKEQ. The CDR3 spans 13 residues. Sequencing was done on a sample of CD4+ T cells from blood buffy coats. The chain joins TRBV4-2 to TRBJ2-7; D is possibly TRBD1 (6 bases). The source is a human donor in good health. DNA for the CDR3: TGTGCCAGCAGCCAAACGGGACAATACGAGCAGTACTTC. It is translated as CASSQTGQYEQYF.